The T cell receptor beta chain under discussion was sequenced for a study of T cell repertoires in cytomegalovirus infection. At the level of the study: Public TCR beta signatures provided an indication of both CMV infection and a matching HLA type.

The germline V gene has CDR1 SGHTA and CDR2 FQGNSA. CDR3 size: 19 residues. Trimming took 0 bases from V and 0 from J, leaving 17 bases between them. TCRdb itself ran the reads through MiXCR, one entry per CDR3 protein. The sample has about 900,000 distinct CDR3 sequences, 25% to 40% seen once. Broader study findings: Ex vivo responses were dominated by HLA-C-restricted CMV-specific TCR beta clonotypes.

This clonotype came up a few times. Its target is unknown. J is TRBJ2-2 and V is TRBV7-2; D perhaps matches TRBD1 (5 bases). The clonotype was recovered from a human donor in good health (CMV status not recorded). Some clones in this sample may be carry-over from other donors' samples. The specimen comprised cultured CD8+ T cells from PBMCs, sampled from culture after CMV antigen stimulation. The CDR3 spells CASSLAQLFRVTNTGELFF. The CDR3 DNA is TGTGCCAGCAGCTTAGCGCAGTTGTTCAGGGTAACGAACACCGGGGAGCTGTTTTTT.